Included here is one T cell receptor beta chain sequence, with context. Deletions cut 1 base from V and 1 base from J, with 9 bases between. CDR3 size: 15 residues. The germline V gene has CDR1 MGHDK and CDR2 SYGVNS. This entry is derived from a study of CD8+ T cells in alopecia areata. The authors extracted RNA and reverse transcribed it into cDNA as the sequencing template. Assay: immunoSEQ multiplex PCR; the TCRdb copy retains only in-frame clones and omits some. Of over 120,000 clones listed, roughly 62% are singletons. The chain links TRBV25-1 to TRBJ2-3; the D gene could be TRBD1 or TRBD2 (5 bases each). Sample: CD4+ T cells sorted from blood, taken at week 0. This sequence was found in a human donor with alopecia areata. CDR3 DNA: TGTGCCAGCAGTGAATGGCAGGGAGGCACAGATACGCAGTATTTT. Translation gives CASSEWQGGTDTQYF.